This TCR beta chain was retrieved from a study of T cell responses to AZD1222 COVID-19 vaccine. As for the study in general: Both about-4-week and about-12-week second-dose recipients were combined. Findings and caveats of the study: Sampling that yielded the repertoires occurred only after the peak T cell response. Nearly half of the spike-specific TCRs reportedly recognize variant regions that carry no mutations. The span of vaccine-associated CD4 TCRs extended across spike, with dominance at 160-218 and 743-854.

Clones were read by immunoSEQ multiplex PCR, and TCRdb kept only the in-frame ones, dropping some. Of about 97,000 clones listed, 88% were seen once; the top ten hold 2.8%. Losses at the gene ends were 4 bases for V and 8 bases for J; bases not matched to a gene: 12. This CDR3 is 15 amino acids long. The germline V gene has CDR1 SGHNT and CDR2 YYREEE (reference sequence). For this clone: The target antigen is unknown.

The input for sequencing was peripheral blood, taken on day 0 of AZD1222 vaccination. The TCR was taken from an adult in good health. J is TRBJ1-1 and V is TRBV5-4; TRBD1 matches 9 bases. CDR3 residues: CASSGRDRGNPEAFF. For the CDR3, the DNA is TGTGCCAGCAGCGGAAGAGACAGGGGGAATCCGGAAGCTTTCTTT.